This passage covers 27 T cell receptor beta chains from one sample sequenced in a study of blood T cells in healthy people across ages (dated by TCRdb to about 2015). The method behind the library was 5' RACE. This sample was sequenced with an Illumina HiSeq 2500. The second PCR ran for roughly 7 to 12 cycles and used a J-beta primer mix along with a sample-barcoded 5' primer. TCRdb reworked the public reads: Q25 trimming with fastp, MiXCR clone assembly, productive beta chains retained. Entries are consolidated by CDR3 protein sequence, retaining the most common genes and DNA. The sample table holds 650,000 to 1,000,000 distinct CDR3 sequences, of which roughly 40% were seen once. The ten largest account for 10% to 15% of the sample. The specimen was blood. The receptors derive from a man younger than 30 in good health.

On this clonotype: The junction departs from germline at one end; a sequencing error may be responsible. The V call is TRBV18, the J call TRBJ2-6; D gene unclear. The germline V gene encodes CDR1 KGHSH and CDR2 LQKENI. CDR3 length: 16 amino acids. CDR3 DNA: TGTGCCAGCTCACCCGTGTTTCACTCTAGGGCCAACGTCCTGACTTTC. Residues: CASSPVFHSRANVLTF.

This clonotype appeared a single time. The chain employs TRBV7-8 and TRBJ1-2; 8 bases fit TRBD1. Per the germline V gene, CDR1 is SGHVS and CDR2 is FQNEAQ. The CDR3 consists of 15 residues. V shed 5 bases and J 5 bases; nucleotides not matched to a gene: 10. The CDR3 DNA reads TGTGCCAGCAGCCCAACGACAGGGGATGGTTATGGCTACACCTTC. The encoded protein is CASSPTTGDGYGYTF. The full variable domain, completed using reference TRBV7-8 and TRBJ1-2, is GAGVSQSPRYKVAKRGQDVALRCDPISGHVSLFWYQQALGQGPEFLTYFQNEAQLDKSGLPSDRFFAERPEGSVSTLKIQRTQQEDSAVYLCASSPTTGDGYGYTFGSGTRLTVV.

V usage is TRBV7-2 and J usage is TRBJ2-7; 7 bases map to TRBD1. Germline CDR1 and CDR2: SGHTA and FQGNSA. J gave up 5 bases and V 4 bases, and 11 bases lay outside the gene matches. CDR3 length: 15 residues. As DNA, the CDR3 is TGTGCCAGCAGCTCTCCGGACAGGAGTCTCGACGAGCAGTACTTC. Protein sequence: CASSSPDRSLDEQYF.

V gene TRBV12-3 or TRBV12-4 combines with J gene TRBJ1-1; D is ambiguous. The V end lost 4 bases, the J end lost 5 bases, and 17 bases lay between the germline ends. This CDR3 comprises 15 residues. The CDR3: CASSSSDGRWTEAFF. In nucleotides, the CDR3 is TGTGCCAGCAGTTCGTCCGACGGCCGTTGGACTGAAGCTTTCTTT.

This clonotype turned up a few times. The rearrangement uses TRBV7-9 and TRBJ2-5, with 10 bases that match TRBD2. Germline assignment: CDR1 SEHNR and CDR2 FQNEAQ (reference sequence). The J segment lost 5 bases and the V segment lost 3 bases, leaving 6 bases of the junction unmatched. This CDR3 spans 15 amino acids. The DNA of the CDR3 is TGTGCCAGCAGCTTGGGCCTAGCGGGGGAGGAGACCCAGTACTTC. Translation: CASSLGLAGEETQYF.

V and J are TRBV12-5 and TRBJ1-1; 10 nucleotides match TRBD1. The trim removed 9 bases at V and 3 bases at J, leaving 10 bases unmatched. Looked up from germline, CDR1 is LGHNT and CDR2 is FRNRAP. The CDR3 contains 15 residues. This CDR3 reads CASAPWDRGDTEAFF. The CDR3 bases are TGTGCTAGCGCTCCTTGGGACAGGGGTGACACTGAAGCTTTCTTT.

This rearrangement joins TRBV4-2 to TRBJ2-5; D is perhaps TRBD1 (5 bases). Germline V CDR1 and CDR2: LGHNA, YNFKEQ. Trimming left V 1 base short and J 1 base short, with 10 bases between. The CDR3 has 15 residues. CDR3 coding DNA: TGTGCCAGCAGCCAAGTAGGGGCCATCCAAGAGACCCAGTACTTC. Residues: CASSQVGAIQETQYF.

V gene TRBV7-9 combines with J gene TRBJ1-2, with 7 bases lining up with TRBD1. The CDR3 covers 14 residues. Per germline, CDR1 SEHNR and CDR2 FQNEAQ (reference sequence). The V gene end was trimmed by 5 bases and the J gene end by 8 bases; junction bases not matched to a gene: 11. In DNA, the CDR3 is TGTGCCAGCAGCCCCCACGGGCAGGGGGTCGGCTACACCTTC. Its protein is CASSPHGQGVGYTF.

The chain links TRBV4-3 to TRBJ2-7, with 8 bases aligning to TRBD1. J gave up 3 bases and V 4 bases, and 5 bases lay outside the gene matches. The CDR3 length is 14 residues. CDR1 and CDR2 (germline): LGHNA, YSLEER. CDR3 amino acids: CASSPDREYYEQYF. The CDR3 DNA reads TGCGCCAGCAGCCCGGACAGGGAGTACTACGAGCAGTACTTC.

The sample holds a few counts of this clonotype. The CDR3 DNA is TGCAGCGGTAGAACAGGCACAGATACGCAGTATTTT. Encoded protein: CSGRTGTDTQYF. The J gene is TRBJ2-3, the V gene TRBV29-1; no definite D call. The CDR3 totals 12 residues. V lost 7 bases and J 1 base, leaving 9 bases between the germline ends. CDR1 SQVTM and CDR2 ANQGSEA come from the germline V gene.

The rearrangement links TRBV5-1 to TRBJ1-1; 8 nucleotides match TRBD1. The CDR3 is 13 residues long. Germline assignment: CDR1 SGHRS and CDR2 YFSETQ. With V trimmed by 4 bases and J by 6 bases, 5 bases remained unmatched. CDR3 in DNA: TGCGCCAGCAGCGCCGACAGGGGCTCTGAAGCTTTCTTT. The encoded protein is CASSADRGSEAFF.

This clonotype was counted at least ten times. The gene calls are TRBV4-1 and TRBJ2-1, with D maybe TRBD2 (5 bases). The CDR3 sequence is 14 residues long. Trimming removed 4 bases from V and 6 bases from J, with 13 bases in between. The germline CDR1 and CDR2 sequences are MGHRA and YSYEKL. CDR3 protein: CASSPGLYSNEQFF. The CDR3, as DNA: TGCGCCAGCAGCCCAGGACTGTATAGCAATGAGCAGTTCTTC.

The gene calls are TRBV7-2 and TRBJ1-2, with TRBD1 as a possible D gene (5 bases). V shed 5 bases and J shed 5 bases, with 15 bases lying between them. CDR3 length: 14 amino acids. Germline V lookup: CDR1 SGHTA, CDR2 FQGNSA. CDR3 in DNA: TGTGCCAGCAGCGTACATGGGGAGGGGTATGGCTACACCTTC. Amino acid sequence: CASSVHGEGYGYTF.

This rearrangement joins TRBV6-6 to TRBJ2-7, with a weak D call TRBD1 (5 bases). This CDR3 has 15 residues. Germline V lookup: CDR1 MNHNY, CDR2 SVGAGI (reference sequence). Trimming shortened V by 7 bases and J by 3 bases, and 19 bases separated the two germline ends. The CDR3 reads CASKEPGILGYEQYF. CDR3 DNA sequence: TGTGCCAGCAAGGAACCAGGGATTTTGGGCTACGAGCAGTACTTC.

This clonotype was picked up a small number of times. The V and J genes are TRBV10-3 and TRBJ2-3; 7 nucleotides line up with TRBD1. After removal of 8 bases from V and 0 bases from J, the junction contained 5 bases not matched to a gene. The CDR3 is made up of 14 amino acids. CDR1 is ENHRY and CDR2 is SYGVKD in the germline V gene. This CDR3 reads CAIGGQLSTDTQYF. CDR3 sequence (DNA): TGTGCCATCGGGGGACAGCTTAGCACAGATACGCAGTATTTT.

This clonotype was detected a few times. The CDR3 reads CASSSIGGFSGYTF. CDR3 DNA sequence: TGTGCCAGCAGCTCCATAGGGGGCTTTAGTGGCTACACCTTC. This chain uses TRBV5-6 with TRBJ1-2; 7 nucleotides match TRBD1. Germline loops: CDR1 SGHDT, CDR2 YYEEEE. This CDR3 spans 14 amino acids. The J segment lost 7 bases and the V segment lost 3 bases, leaving 9 bases of the junction unmatched.

The chain carries TRBV12-3 or TRBV12-4 and TRBJ2-1, with D perhaps TRBD1 (7 bases). The end of the DNA fits TRBJ2-7 better, so the J call may be wrong. CDR3 length equals 16 residues. The CDR3, as DNA: TGTGCCAGCAGTTTACCCGGTGGCAGGGGGGACAATGAGCAGTACTTC. Amino acid sequence: CASSLPGGRGDNEQYF.

This sequence joins TRBV4-3 and TRBJ1-1, with D possibly TRBD1 on 5 matching bases. With 2 bases removed from V and 7 bases from J, the gap between germline ends came to 17 bases. The CDR3 has 15 amino acids. Germline loops: CDR1 LGHNA, CDR2 YSLEER. CDR3 DNA sequence: TGCGCCAGCAGCCAACAAGGGGAGGGGCGCTTTGAAGCTTTCTTT. Its protein is CASSQQGEGRFEAFF.

V is TRBV6-5 and J is TRBJ1-6; D gene uncertain. Germline V CDR1 and CDR2: MNHEY, SVGAGI. The CDR3 has 17 amino acids. V lost 4 bases to trimming and J lost 0 bases, with 13 bases between them. The DNA for the CDR3 is TGTGCCAGCAGTTCCGAAGTAGTAACCTCCTATAATTCACCCCTCCACTTT. It codes for CASSSEVVTSYNSPLHF.

This clonotype came up a few times. This rearrangement joins TRBV4-3 to TRBJ1-2; D perhaps matches TRBD1 (6 bases). Germline V lookup: CDR1 LGHNA, CDR2 YSLEER. This CDR3 region has 14 residues. Trimming removed 0 bases at V and 4 bases at J, with 9 bases between. CDR3 protein: CASSQDGGLYGYTF. CDR3 nucleotide sequence: TGCGCCAGCAGCCAAGATGGGGGCCTCTATGGCTACACCTTC.

A few counts support this clonotype. The chain is built from TRBV5-1 and TRBJ2-5; D possibly corresponds to TRBD2 (6 bases). The ends were cut back, 0 bases at V and 3 bases at J, with 15 bases in the middle. The germline gives CDR1 SGHRS, CDR2 YFSETQ. The length of the CDR3 is 16 residues. The CDR3 DNA reads as TGCGCCAGCAGCTTGGCCGATACTTCGGGGGAAGAGACCCAGTACTTC. This codes for CASSLADTSGEETQYF.

This clonotype has just a few counts. V gene TRBV12-3 or TRBV12-4 combines with J gene TRBJ2-5; TRBD2 might be the D (6 bases). Judging by the DNA end, TRBJ2-7 fits better; the J call may be wrong. CDR3 size: 14 residues. CDR3 region: CASSFREATYEQYF. The CDR3 DNA follows: TGTGCCAGCAGTTTTAGGGAGGCCACCTACGAGCAGTACTTC.

This clonotype was seen repeatedly, ten times or more. J is TRBJ1-5 and V is TRBV29-1, with D possibly TRBD1 on 6 matching bases. Trimming stripped 5 bases from V and 1 base from J, with 9 bases between. The CDR3 spans 13 residues. Germline CDR1 SQVTM, CDR2 ANQGSEA. The CDR3 DNA reads TGCAGCGTTAGTGGACAGAGCAATCAGCCCCAGCATTTT. It is translated as CSVSGQSNQPQHF.

This clonotype has just a few counts. The chain joins TRBV2 to TRBJ2-7, with D tentatively TRBD2 (6 bases). The CDR3 runs 13 residues. From germline, CDR1 is SNHLY and CDR2 FYNNEI. V lost 8 bases and J lost 2, with 13 bases in between. This CDR3 is CASDLSGAYEQYF. The CDR3, as DNA: TGTGCCAGCGATCTATCGGGGGCCTACGAGCAGTACTTC.

In this sample, this clonotype turned up many times. The chain is built from TRBV4-3 and TRBJ2-1; D not resolved. This CDR3 contains 15 residues. The germline CDR1 and CDR2 sequences are LGHNA and YSLEER. Trimming took off 4 bases at V and 0 bases at J, with 10 bases between the two ends. This chain's CDR3 is CASSRDVSSYNEQFF. The CDR3 nucleotides read TGCGCCAGCAGCCGGGATGTAAGCTCCTACAATGAGCAGTTCTTC.

This clonotype was seen many times. The chain combines TRBV5-1 with TRBJ2-3; D is uncertain. Germline values: CDR1 SGHRS, CDR2 YFSETQ. The CDR3 spans 15 residues. V lost 1 base, J lost 3 bases, and 12 bases lay in between. The CDR3 sequence: CASSLWMGLTDTQYF. The CDR3 DNA follows: TGCGCCAGCAGCTTGTGGATGGGATTGACAGATACGCAGTATTTT.

Comment on this clonotype: This may be a read error: a much more frequent sequence differs by one nucleotide. The chain combines TRBV7-3 with TRBJ2-5; 8 positions match TRBD2. The last part of the DNA fits TRBJ2-1 better; the J call may be wrong. The CDR3 totals 14 residues. CDR1 and CDR2 (germline): SGHTA, FQGTGA. The CDR3 DNA sequence: TGTGCCAGCAGCATAGCGGGGACCCAAGAGACCCAGTTCTTC. Protein sequence: CASSIAGTQETQFF.